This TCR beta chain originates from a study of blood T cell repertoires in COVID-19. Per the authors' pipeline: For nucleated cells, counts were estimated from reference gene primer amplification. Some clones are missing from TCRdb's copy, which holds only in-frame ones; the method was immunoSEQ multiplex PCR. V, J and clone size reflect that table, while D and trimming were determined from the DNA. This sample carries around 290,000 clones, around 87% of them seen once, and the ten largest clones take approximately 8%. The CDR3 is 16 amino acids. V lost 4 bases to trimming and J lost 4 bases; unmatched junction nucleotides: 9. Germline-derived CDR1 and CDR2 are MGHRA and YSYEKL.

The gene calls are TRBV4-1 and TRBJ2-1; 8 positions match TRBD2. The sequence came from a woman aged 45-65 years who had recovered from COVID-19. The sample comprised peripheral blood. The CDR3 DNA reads TGCGCCAGCAGCCCCAGGACCGGGAGGGATTACAATGAGCAGTTCTTC. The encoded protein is CASSPRTGRDYNEQFF.